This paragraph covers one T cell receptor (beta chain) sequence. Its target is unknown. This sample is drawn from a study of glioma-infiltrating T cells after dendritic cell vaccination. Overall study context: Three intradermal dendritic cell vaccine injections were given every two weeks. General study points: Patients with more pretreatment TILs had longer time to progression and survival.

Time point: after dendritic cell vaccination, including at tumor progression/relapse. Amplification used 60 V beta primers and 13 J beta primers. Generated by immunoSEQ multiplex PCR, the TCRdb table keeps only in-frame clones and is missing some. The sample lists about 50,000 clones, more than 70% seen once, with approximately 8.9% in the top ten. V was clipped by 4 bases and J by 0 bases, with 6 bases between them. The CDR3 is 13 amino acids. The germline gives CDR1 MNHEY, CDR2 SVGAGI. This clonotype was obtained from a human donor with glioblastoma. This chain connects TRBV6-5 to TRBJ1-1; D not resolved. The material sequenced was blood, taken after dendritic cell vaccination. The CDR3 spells CASSSRLNTEAFF. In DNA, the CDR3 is TGTGCCAGCAGTTCTCGGTTGAACACTGAAGCTTTCTTT.